The 30 T cell receptor beta chains given below trace back to one sample, sequenced in a study of blood T cell repertoires in COVID-19. TCRdb's table, derived via immunoSEQ multiplex PCR, lists solely in-frame clones and lacks some. The sample records 120,000 or so clones, around 83% being singletons. Sequencing was performed on peripheral blood. Receptors were obtained from a man older than 75 with active or convalescent COVID-19.

The chain joins TRBV12-5 to TRBJ1-1, with D tentatively TRBD1 (5 bases). With 6 bases removed from V and 4 bases from J, the gap between germline ends came to 12 bases. CDR3 length equals 13 residues. Germline V gene lookup returns CDR1 LGHNT and CDR2 FRNRAP. CDR3 amino acids: CASGRPGGTEAFF. CDR3 nucleotides: TGTGCTAGTGGCCGTCCGGGGGGCACTGAAGCTTTCTTT.

The chain has TRBV6-5 and TRBJ1-5, with 9 bases lining up with TRBD1. V shed 4 bases, J shed 7 bases, and the junction held 8 bases outside the gene matches. This CDR3 spans 15 amino acids. From germline, CDR1 is MNHEY and CDR2 SVGAGI. CDR3 sequence (DNA): TGTGCCAGCAGTTCCTCCGGGACAGGGCCCCAGCCCCAGCATTTT. It is translated as CASSSSGTGPQPQHF.

This chain joins TRBV29-1 and TRBJ2-7; D might be TRBD2 (7 bases). The V and J ends lost 4 bases and 5 bases respectively, with 18 bases between them. This CDR3 region has 14 residues. Germline V gene data show CDR1 as SQVTM and CDR2 as ANQGSEA. The CDR3 DNA is TGCAGCGTTGGAGTGGCGGGGGCCCTGGACGAGCAGTACTTC. It encodes CSVGVAGALDEQYF.

The rearrangement uses TRBV9 and TRBJ1-2; unclear D gene. V lost 0 bases to trimming and J lost 7 bases, with 7 bases between them. Per the germline V gene, CDR1 is SGDLS and CDR2 is YYNGEE. The CDR3 consists of 12 residues. The CDR3 bases are TGTGCCAGCAGCGTAGGTCCGCGTGGCTACACCTTC. Translated: CASSVGPRGYTF.

This chain connects TRBV5-4 to TRBJ2-3; 13 nucleotides line up with TRBD2. Germline CDR1 reads SGHNT; CDR2 reads YYREEE (reference sequence). V lost 0 bases to trimming and J lost 6 bases; unmatched junction nucleotides: 7. CDR3 length: 17 residues. The CDR3 protein is CASSLAELAGGRDTQYF. For the CDR3, the DNA is TGTGCCAGCAGCTTGGCAGAACTAGCGGGGGGGCGGGATACGCAGTATTTT.

This chain connects TRBV7-8 to TRBJ1-1; tentatively, D is TRBD1 (6 bases). The CDR3 extends over 14 amino acids. Germline V gene sequence: CDR1 SGHVS, CDR2 FQNEAQ. Trimming pared 1 base from V and 2 bases from J, leaving 8 bases between. The CDR3 nucleotides read TGTGCCAGCAGCTTAGGGACAGCCAACACTGAAGCTTTCTTT. This translates into CASSLGTANTEAFF.

The chain employs TRBV29-1 and TRBJ1-1; perhaps TRBD1 as D (6 bases). CDR3 length: 13 residues. The V end lost 6 bases, the J end lost 5 bases, and 16 bases lay between the germline ends. Germline-derived CDR1 and CDR2 are SQVTM and ANQGSEA. DNA for the CDR3: TGCAGCGTCCGCAGGGGCAGGGGAACTGAAGCTTTCTTT. Its translation is CSVRRGRGTEAFF.

The chain uses TRBV19 and TRBJ1-1; 8 bases match TRBD1. With 4 bases clipped from V and 0 bases from J, the junction kept 4 bases outside the gene matches. This CDR3 region has 15 residues. Germline V lookup: CDR1 LNHDA, CDR2 SQIVND (reference sequence). The CDR3 region is CASSTTGAVNTEAFF. The CDR3 nucleotides are TGTGCCAGTAGTACGACAGGGGCAGTGAACACTGAAGCTTTCTTT.

The gene calls are TRBV27 and TRBJ2-7; 11 bases are a match to TRBD2. CDR3 length: 14 residues. V dropped 4 bases and J dropped 3; count of bases not matched to a gene: 2. Germline-derived CDR1 and CDR2 are MNHEY and SMNVEV (reference sequence). CDR3 residues: CASSSGLAGYEQYF. The CDR3 DNA reads TGTGCCAGCAGTTCAGGACTAGCGGGCTACGAGCAGTACTTC.

The count of this clone is one. The V and J genes are TRBV3-1 (or the pseudogene TRBV3-2) and TRBJ1-4; D uncertain. This CDR3 spans 12 amino acids. Germline CDR1 LGHDT, CDR2 YNNKEL (reference sequence). V lost 1 base and J 7 bases, leaving 4 bases between the germline ends. CDR3 residues: CASSQAGEKLFF. CDR3 sequence (DNA): TGTGCCAGCAGCCAAGCAGGTGAAAAACTGTTTTTT.

The genes are TRBV7-9 and TRBJ2-7; D possibly corresponds to TRBD1 (6 bases). V lost 6 bases, J lost 7 bases, and 16 bases lay in between. Germline CDR1 SEHNR, CDR2 FQNEAQ (reference sequence). CDR3 length: 13 amino acids. The CDR3 DNA reads TGTGCCAGCAGACAGGGCCTCGAGTTGGAGCAGTACTTC. Its translation: CASRQGLELEQYF. Full variable domain (outside the CDR3, taken from reference TRBV7-9 and TRBJ2-7): DTGVSQNPRHKITKRGQNVTFRCDPISEHNRLYWYRQTLGQGPEFLTYFQNEAQLEKSRLLSDRFSAERPKGSFSTLEIQRTEQGDSAMYLCASRQGLELEQYFGPGTRLTVT.

The rearrangement uses TRBV7-2 and TRBJ2-2, with 7 positions matching TRBD2. Unmatched junction bases numbered 13, after V lost 5 bases and J lost 4 bases. This CDR3 comprises 17 residues. The germline gives CDR1 SGHTA, CDR2 FQGNSA. The CDR3 loop is CASSPYPGGLTTGELFF. CDR3 nucleotide sequence: TGTGCCAGCAGCCCGTATCCTGGGGGACTAACCACCGGGGAGCTGTTTTTT.

The rearrangement links TRBV9 to TRBJ2-2; 11 nucleotides align to TRBD2. Germline lookup yields CDR1 SGDLS and CDR2 YYNGEE. After removal of 6 bases from V and 0 bases from J, the junction contained 7 bases not matched to a gene. This CDR3 has 17 amino acids. The chain's CDR3 is CASTSLAGGANTGELFF. The CDR3 DNA reads TGTGCCAGCACCTCTTTAGCGGGGGGGGCGAACACCGGGGAGCTGTTTTTT.

By frequency in the sample, this clone is medium-sized (0.01 to 0.1%). V usage is TRBV12-3 or TRBV12-4 and J usage is TRBJ2-3, with D unresolved. The CDR3 runs to 12 residues. V lost 4 bases to trimming and J lost 0 bases, with 2 bases between them. The CDR3 is CASSSSTDTQYF. The CDR3 DNA sequence: TGTGCCAGCAGTTCTAGCACAGATACGCAGTATTTT.

The chain uses TRBV11-2 and TRBJ2-2, with D unresolved. V was cut by 7 bases and J by 7 bases, with 16 bases left in between. CDR3 length: 14 residues. Germline V CDR1 and CDR2: SGHAT, FQNNGV. CDR3 nucleotide sequence: TGTGCCAGCACGCCGTGGAGCTCGGGCGGGGAGCTGTTTTTT. Protein sequence: CASTPWSSGGELFF.

The CDR3 is CASSPKIAGVNTGELFF. As DNA, the CDR3 is TGTGCCAGCAGCCCGAAAATAGCGGGGGTCAACACCGGGGAGCTGTTTTTT. The gene calls are TRBV5-4 and TRBJ2-2; TRBD2 aligns across 9 bases. Losses at the gene ends were 4 bases for V and 2 bases for J; bases not matched to a gene: 9. CDR3 length: 17 amino acids. Germline loops: CDR1 SGHNT, CDR2 YYREEE (reference sequence).

The chain couples TRBV10-3 to TRBJ2-3, with 7 bases identical to TRBD2. V dropped 10 bases and J dropped 1; count of bases not matched to a gene: 5. The CDR3 is 13 amino acids. CDR1 ENHRY and CDR2 SYGVKD come from the germline V gene. The CDR3 DNA reads TGTGCCACCTACCGGGGGGGCACAGATACGCAGTATTTT. Its protein is CATYRGGTDTQYF.

This chain links TRBV6-5 with TRBJ1-2; TRBD1 matches at 8 bases. CDR3 size: 13 residues. Germline V gives CDR1 MNHEY, CDR2 SVGAGI. Trimming cost V 5 bases and J 12 bases; bases outside gene matches: 11. CDR3 loop: CASSQPGQALHTF. CDR3 DNA sequence: TGTGCCAGCAGTCAACCGGGACAGGCCTTGCACACCTTC.

This clone was recorded a few times. The chain joins TRBV5-1 to TRBJ1-1, with D possibly matching TRBD1 (6 bases). Germline V gene sequence: CDR1 SGHRS, CDR2 YFSETQ. The CDR3 spans 16 residues. Trimming took off 4 bases at V and 1 base at J, with 17 bases between the two ends. The CDR3 loop is CASSPVTGWANTEAFF. CDR3 sequence (DNA): TGCGCCAGCAGCCCGGTTACAGGGTGGGCGAACACTGAAGCTTTCTTT.

This clone was seen only once. Compared with germline, one end of the junction differs, possibly owing to a read error. The CDR3 reads CASSLVGATDTQYF. The CDR3 DNA is TGTGCCAGCAGTTTGGTGGGGGCGACAGATACGCAGTATTTT. This chain connects TRBV5-5 to TRBJ2-3, with D perhaps matching TRBD1 (6 bases). The germline CDR1 and CDR2 sequences are SGHKS and YYEKEE (reference sequence). The CDR3 is 14 residues long. The entire variable domain, with the rest obtained from reference TRBV5-5 and TRBJ2-3, is as follows: DAGVTQSPTHLIKTRGQQVTLRCSPISGHKSVSWYQQVLGQGPQFIFQYYEKEERGRGNFPDRFSARQFPNYSSELNVNALLLGDSALYLCASSLVGATDTQYFGPGTRLTVL.

The CDR3 DNA follows: TGTGCCAGCACCGCGACTAGCTCCTACAATGAGCAGTTCTTC. Translating it yields CASTATSSYNEQFF. The V and J genes are TRBV3-1 (or the pseudogene TRBV3-2) and TRBJ2-1; a possible D gene is TRBD2 (6 bases). The CDR3 is 14 amino acids. Germline V gene sequence: CDR1 LGHDT, CDR2 YNNKEL (reference sequence). The ends were cut back, 7 bases at V and 0 bases at J, with 10 bases in the middle.

The table lists this clone with a count of one. This chain joins TRBV29-1 and TRBJ2-1, with 8 bases that match TRBD2. The CDR3 covers 19 residues. V shed 6 bases, J shed 0 bases, and the junction held 19 bases outside the gene matches. Looked up from germline, CDR1 is SQVTM and CDR2 is ANQGSEA. CDR3 bases: TGCAGCGTGCCCTTGACTGGGCGGGGGGCTCCAAGCTCCTACAATGAGCAGTTCTTC. Translation gives CSVPLTGRGAPSSYNEQFF.

The CDR3 DNA sequence: TGCGCCAGCAGCTTGAACAGACAAGCAACTAATGAAAAACTGTTTTTT. It encodes CASSLNRQATNEKLFF. The chain has TRBV5-1 and TRBJ1-4; no firm D call. The V gene lost 1 base and the J gene lost 0 bases, with 10 bases spanning the gap. CDR1 is SGHRS, CDR2 YFSETQ, per germline. The CDR3 is made up of 16 amino acids.

V gene TRBV6-2 or TRBV6-3 combines with J gene TRBJ2-3, with TRBD2 matching 10 bases. With V trimmed by 5 bases and J by 10 bases, 3 bases remained unmatched. Germline assignment: CDR1 MNHEY and CDR2 SVGEGT. There are 12 residues in the CDR3. The CDR3 sequence is CASSALAGAQYF. The CDR3 nucleotides read TGTGCCAGCAGTGCCCTAGCGGGGGCGCAGTATTTT.

J is TRBJ1-5 and V is TRBV6-1, with a possible D match to TRBD1 (5 bases). Trimming removed 2 bases at V and 9 bases at J, with 11 bases between. Germline CDR1 and CDR2: MNHNS and SASEGT. The length of the CDR3 is 13 residues. CDR3 in DNA: TGTGCCAGCAGTGAAAGGGGTCTGCGGCCCCAGCATTTT. It yields the protein CASSERGLRPQHF.

This clone has more than one count but fewer than ten. The V call is TRBV7-8, the J call TRBJ1-2, with 8 positions matching TRBD1. CDR3 length equals 15 residues. The germline V gene encodes CDR1 SGHVS and CDR2 FQNEAQ. V lost 5 bases, J lost 4 bases, and 9 bases stayed unmatched. The CDR3 DNA is TGTGCCAGCAGCCCCGGACAGGGATGGGTCTATGGCTACACCTTC. Protein sequence: CASSPGQGWVYGYTF.

The CDR3 sequence: CASSPPQNYGYTF. In DNA, the CDR3 is TGTGCCAGCAGTCCCCCGCAGAACTATGGCTACACCTTC. The gene calls are TRBV6-5 and TRBJ1-2; the D is unclear. The CDR3 is made up of 13 amino acids. The germline gives CDR1 MNHEY, CDR2 SVGAGI. With 5 bases removed from V and 2 bases from J, the gap between germline ends came to 9 bases.

The rearrangement uses TRBV27 and TRBJ1-5; 7 positions agree with TRBD1. Germline V CDR1 and CDR2: MNHEY, SMNVEV (reference sequence). The CDR3 has 15 amino acids. With V trimmed by 6 bases and J by 5 bases, 10 bases remained unmatched. In DNA, the CDR3 is TGTGCCAGCAGCCTAACAGGGGCCGCTTATCAGCCCCAGCATTTT. Translated, it gives CASSLTGAAYQPQHF.

This chain connects TRBV28 to TRBJ2-7, with a tentative D call TRBD1 (5 bases). The V gene's germline CDR1 is MDHEN and CDR2 SYDVKM. V was cut by 2 bases and J by 5 bases, with 16 bases left in between. CDR3 length: 15 residues. The CDR3 protein is CASSLAGLSNDEQYF. The CDR3 nucleotides are TGTGCCAGCAGTTTAGCAGGGTTATCGAACGACGAGCAGTACTTC.

The V gene is TRBV28, the J gene TRBJ1-2; D remains unclear. The germline V gene has CDR1 MDHEN and CDR2 SYDVKM. The CDR3 totals 14 residues. Between the trimmed V and J ends, which lost 4 bases and 8 bases, there was a span of 17 bases. The CDR3, as DNA: TGTGCCAGCAGTTACCAGGCCGCTGGAGGAGGCTACACCTTC. It codes for CASSYQAAGGGYTF.